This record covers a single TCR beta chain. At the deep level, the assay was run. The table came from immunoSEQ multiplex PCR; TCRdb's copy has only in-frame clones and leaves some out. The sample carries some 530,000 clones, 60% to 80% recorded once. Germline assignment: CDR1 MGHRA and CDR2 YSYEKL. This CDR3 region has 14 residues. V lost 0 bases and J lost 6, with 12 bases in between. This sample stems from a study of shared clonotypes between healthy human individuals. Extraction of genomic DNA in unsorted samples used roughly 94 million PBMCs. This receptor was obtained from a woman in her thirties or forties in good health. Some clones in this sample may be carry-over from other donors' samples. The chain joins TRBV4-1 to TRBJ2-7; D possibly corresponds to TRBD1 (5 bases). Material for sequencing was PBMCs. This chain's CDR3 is CASSQDQGLGEQYF. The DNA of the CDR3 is TGCGCCAGCAGCCAAGATCAGGGCCTAGGCGAGCAGTACTTC.